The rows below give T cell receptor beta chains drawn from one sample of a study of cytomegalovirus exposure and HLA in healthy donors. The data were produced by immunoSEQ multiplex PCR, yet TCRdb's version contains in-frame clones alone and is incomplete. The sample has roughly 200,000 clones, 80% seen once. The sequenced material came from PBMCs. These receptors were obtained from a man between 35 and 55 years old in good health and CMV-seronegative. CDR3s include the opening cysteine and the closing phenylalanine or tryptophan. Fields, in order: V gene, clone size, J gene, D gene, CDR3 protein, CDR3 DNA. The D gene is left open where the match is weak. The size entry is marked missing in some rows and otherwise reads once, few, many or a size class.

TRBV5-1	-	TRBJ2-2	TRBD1	CASSLQGEAGELFF	TGCGCCAGCAGCTTACAGGGGGAGGCCGGGGAGCTGTTTTTT
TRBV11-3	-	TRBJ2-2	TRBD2	CASSLGLTSGDTGELFF	TGTGCCAGCAGCTTAGGCCTGACTAGCGGGGACACCGGGGAGCTGTTTTTT
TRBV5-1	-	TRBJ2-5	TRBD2	CASSRKLAGGETQYF	TGCGCCAGCAGCCGAAAACTAGCGGGTGGGGAGACCCAGTACTTC
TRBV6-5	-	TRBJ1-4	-	CASSGGFATNEKLFF	TGTGCCAGCAGTGGTGGCTTTGCAACTAATGAAAAACTGTTTTTT
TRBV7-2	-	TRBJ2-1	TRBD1	CASSDRGGNEQFF	TGTGCCAGCAGCGACAGGGGGGGTAATGAGCAGTTCTTC
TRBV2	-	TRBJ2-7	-	CASLSGGSEQYF	TGTGCCAGCCTATCGGGCGGGTCCGAGCAGTACTTC
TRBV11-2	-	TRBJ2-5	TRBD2	CASSYASGRTEETQYF	TGTGCCAGCAGCTACGCTAGCGGGAGGACGGAAGAGACCCAGTACTTC
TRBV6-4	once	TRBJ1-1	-	CASSRGLDTEAFF	TGTGCCAGCAGTCGGGGTCTGGACACTGAAGCTTTCTTT
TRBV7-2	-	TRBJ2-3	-	CASSLEKGPDTQYF	TGTGCCAGCAGCTTAGAAAAGGGGCCAGATACGCAGTATTTT
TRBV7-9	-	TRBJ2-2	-	CASNIQENTGELFF	TGTGCCAGCAACATACAGGAGAACACCGGGGAGCTGTTTTTT
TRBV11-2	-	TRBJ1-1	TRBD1	CASSVDRSWNTEAFF	TGTGCCAGCAGCGTGGACAGGAGCTGGAACACTGAAGCTTTCTTT
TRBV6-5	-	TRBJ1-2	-	CASSYSGDNIYGCTF	TGTGCCAGCAGTTACTCGGGGGACAACATCTATGGCTGCACCTTC
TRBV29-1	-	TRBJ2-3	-	CSVGGSGSTDTQYF	TGCAGCGTCGGGGGTTCAGGCAGCACAGATACGCAGTATTTT
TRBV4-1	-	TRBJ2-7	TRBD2	CASSQGYLAGGNSEQYF	TGCGCCAGCAGCCAAGGGTACCTAGCGGGCGGGAATTCCGAGCAGTACTTC
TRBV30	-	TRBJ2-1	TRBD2	CAWSPRLAGAYNEQFF	TGTGCCTGGAGTCCCAGACTAGCGGGAGCCTACAATGAGCAGTTCTTC
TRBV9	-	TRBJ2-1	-	CASSVSPDSSYNEQFF	TGTGCCAGCAGCGTATCCCCTGACTCCTCCTACAATGAGCAGTTCTTC
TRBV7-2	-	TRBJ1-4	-	CASSFPGPTNEKLFF	TGTGCCAGCAGCTTTCCCGGTCCTACCAATGAAAAACTGTTTTTT
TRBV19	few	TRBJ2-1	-	CAVTNEQFF	TGTGCAGTCACTAATGAGCAGTTCTTC
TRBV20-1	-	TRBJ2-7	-	CSANRGGTEYF	TGCAGTGCCAACCGAGGAGGGACCGAGTACTTC
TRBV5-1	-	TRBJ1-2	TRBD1	CASSQSPGQPSSYTF	TGCGCCAGCAGCCAAAGCCCGGGACAGCCCTCCTCCTACACCTTC